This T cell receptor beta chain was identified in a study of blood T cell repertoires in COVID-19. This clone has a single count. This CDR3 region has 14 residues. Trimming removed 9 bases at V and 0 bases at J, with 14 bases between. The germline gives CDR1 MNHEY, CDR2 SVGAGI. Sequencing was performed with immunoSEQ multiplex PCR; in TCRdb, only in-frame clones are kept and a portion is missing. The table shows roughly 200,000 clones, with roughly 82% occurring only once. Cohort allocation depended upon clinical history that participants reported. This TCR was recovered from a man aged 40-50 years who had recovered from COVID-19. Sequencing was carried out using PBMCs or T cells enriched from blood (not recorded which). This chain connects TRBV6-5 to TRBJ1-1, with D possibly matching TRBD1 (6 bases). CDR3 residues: CASFPGHLNTEAFF. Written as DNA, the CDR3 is TGTGCCAGTTTTCCGGGACACTTGAACACTGAAGCTTTCTTT.